The clone carrying this T cell receptor beta chain was counted only a few times. Its matching antigen is unknown. This specimen belongs to a study of cytomegalovirus exposure and HLA in healthy donors. The PCR was carried out with 60 Vbeta primers and 13 Jbeta primers. The assay was immunoSEQ multiplex PCR, and TCRdb's table has in-frame clones only and misses some. The table includes roughly 180,000 clones, 8.5% to 10% detected once. Study-wide points: Highest at DRB1 and lowest at HLA-C, TCR association rates differed among HLA loci in a later analysis. CMV antigen specificity of a few CMV-associated chains was confirmed in vitro. About 87% or about 30% of the time was how often most TCR beta V segments were productive, according to an earlier analysis. TCR beta V- and J-gene trimming was later associated with a missense DCLRE1C variant.

Germline V lookup: CDR1 LGHNA, CDR2 YNFKEQ. This CDR3 is 14 amino acids long. V shed 0 bases, J shed 5 bases, and the junction held 4 bases outside the gene matches. The sequence derives from a woman between 25 and 40 years old in good health and CMV-seropositive. The chain combines TRBV4-2 with TRBJ2-7; 7 positions agree with TRBD1. Sequenced sample: PBMCs. The CDR3 DNA is TGTGCCAGCAGCCAAGATGGACAGGACGACGAGCAGTACTTC. This codes for CASSQDGQDDEQYF.